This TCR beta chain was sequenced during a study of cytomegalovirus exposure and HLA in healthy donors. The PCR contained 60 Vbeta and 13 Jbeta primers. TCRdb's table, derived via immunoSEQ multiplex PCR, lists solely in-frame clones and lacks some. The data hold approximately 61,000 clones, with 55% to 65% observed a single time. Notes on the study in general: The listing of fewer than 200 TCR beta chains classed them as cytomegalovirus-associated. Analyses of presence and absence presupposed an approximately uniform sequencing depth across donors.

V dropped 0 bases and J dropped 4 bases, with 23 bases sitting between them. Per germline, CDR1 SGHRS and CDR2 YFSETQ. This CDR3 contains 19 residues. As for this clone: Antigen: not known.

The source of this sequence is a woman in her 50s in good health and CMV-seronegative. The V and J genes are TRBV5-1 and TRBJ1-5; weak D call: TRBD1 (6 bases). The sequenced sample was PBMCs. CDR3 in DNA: TGCGCCAGCAGCTTGGTCCCCGCTACAAAGACAGGAACAAATCAGCCCCAGCATTTT. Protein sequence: CASSLVPATKTGTNQPQHF.